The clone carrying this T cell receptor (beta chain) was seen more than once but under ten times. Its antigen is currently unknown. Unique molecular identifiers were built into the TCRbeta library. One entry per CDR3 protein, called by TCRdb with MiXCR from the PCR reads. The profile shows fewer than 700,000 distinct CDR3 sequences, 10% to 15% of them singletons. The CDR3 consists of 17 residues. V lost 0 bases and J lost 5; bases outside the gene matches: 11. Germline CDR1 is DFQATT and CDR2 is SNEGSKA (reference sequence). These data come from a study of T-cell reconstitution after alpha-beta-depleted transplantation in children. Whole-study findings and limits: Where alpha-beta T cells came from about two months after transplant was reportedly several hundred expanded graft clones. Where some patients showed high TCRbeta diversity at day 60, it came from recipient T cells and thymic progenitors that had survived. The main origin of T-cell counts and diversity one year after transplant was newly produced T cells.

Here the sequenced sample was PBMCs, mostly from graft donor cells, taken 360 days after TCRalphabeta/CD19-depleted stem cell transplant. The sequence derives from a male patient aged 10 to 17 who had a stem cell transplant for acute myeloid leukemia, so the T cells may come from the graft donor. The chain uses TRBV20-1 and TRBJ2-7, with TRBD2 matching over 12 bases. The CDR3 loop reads CSARDPSSGRDAHEQYF. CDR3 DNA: TGCAGTGCTAGAGATCCCTCTAGCGGGAGGGACGCCCACGAGCAGTACTTC.